The TCR beta chain described here comes from a study of metastatic and nonmetastatic thyroid tumors. Study context: Both malignant and benign thyroid patients supplied peripheral blood and tumor or nodule tissue samples, across which the repertoires of these patients were then compared.

This clone was seen ten or more times. Its target is unknown. The same CDR3 arises from other DNA sequences in this sample as well. V was clipped by 4 bases and J by 0 bases, with 16 bases between them. CDR3 length: 17 residues. CDR1 ENHRY and CDR2 SYGVKD come from the germline V gene. General observations from the study: Across blood and tumor, TCR beta diversity in malignant thyroid tumors was reportedly significantly higher than in benign nodules.

Per the authors' pipeline: A papillary thyroid cancer distant-metastasis classifier was built from CDR3 differences across clinicopathological groups. TCRdb re-called clones via MiXCR from the PCR reads. Clone size and V and J calls follow TCRdb, not the original study. The repertoire holds 43,000 or so clones, with around 15% as singletons. Each patient went into thyroid surgery without having received any treatment. This receptor was identified in a female donor with papillary thyroid cancer or a benign thyroid nodule (not recorded which). Some clones in this sample may be carry-over from other donors' samples. Sequences were obtained from blood. The V call is TRBV10-3, the J call TRBJ2-1; possibly TRBD1 for D (6 bases). CDR3 sequence reads: CAISVSPQGSSYNEQFF. As DNA, the CDR3 is TGTGCCATCAGTGTTAGCCCACAGGGTAGCTCCTACAATGAGCAGTTCTTC.